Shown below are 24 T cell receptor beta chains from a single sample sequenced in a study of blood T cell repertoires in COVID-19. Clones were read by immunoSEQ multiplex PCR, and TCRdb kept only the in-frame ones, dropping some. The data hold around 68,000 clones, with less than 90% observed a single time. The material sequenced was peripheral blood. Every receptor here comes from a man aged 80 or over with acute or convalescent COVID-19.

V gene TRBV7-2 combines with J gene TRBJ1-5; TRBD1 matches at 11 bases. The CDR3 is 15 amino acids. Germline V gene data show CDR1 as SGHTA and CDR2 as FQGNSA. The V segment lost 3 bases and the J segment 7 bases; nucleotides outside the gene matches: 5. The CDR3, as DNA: TGTGCCAGCAGCTTCGGGACAGGGGGAAACCAGCCCCAGCATTTT. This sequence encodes CASSFGTGGNQPQHF.

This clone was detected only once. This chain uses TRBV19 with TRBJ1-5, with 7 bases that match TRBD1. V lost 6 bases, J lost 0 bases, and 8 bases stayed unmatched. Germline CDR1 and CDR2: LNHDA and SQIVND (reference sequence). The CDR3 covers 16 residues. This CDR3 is CASRDGQVLSNQPQHF. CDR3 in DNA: TGTGCCAGTAGGGACGGACAGGTCCTTAGCAATCAGCCCCAGCATTTT.

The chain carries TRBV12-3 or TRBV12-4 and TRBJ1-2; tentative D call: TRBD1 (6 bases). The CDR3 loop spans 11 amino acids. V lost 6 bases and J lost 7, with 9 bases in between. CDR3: CASRFRGGYTF. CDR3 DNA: TGTGCCAGCAGATTCAGGGGTGGCTACACCTTC.

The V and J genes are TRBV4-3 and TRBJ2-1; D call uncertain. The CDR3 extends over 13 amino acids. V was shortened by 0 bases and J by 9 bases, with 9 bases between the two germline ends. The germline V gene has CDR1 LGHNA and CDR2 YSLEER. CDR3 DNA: TGCGCCAGCAGCCAAGATCTGACTGGTGAGCAGTTCTTC. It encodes CASSQDLTGEQFF.

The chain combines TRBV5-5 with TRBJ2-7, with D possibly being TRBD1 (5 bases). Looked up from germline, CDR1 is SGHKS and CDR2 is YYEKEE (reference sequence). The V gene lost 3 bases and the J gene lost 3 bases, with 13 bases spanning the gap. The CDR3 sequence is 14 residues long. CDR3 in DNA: TGTGCCAGCAGCTCTCAGGGTTGGGGCTACGAGCAGTACTTC. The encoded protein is CASSSQGWGYEQYF.

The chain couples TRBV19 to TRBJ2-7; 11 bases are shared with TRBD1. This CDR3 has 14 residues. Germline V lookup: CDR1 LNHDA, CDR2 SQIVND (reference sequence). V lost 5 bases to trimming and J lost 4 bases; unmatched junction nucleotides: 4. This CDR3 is CASSPGTGGYEQYF. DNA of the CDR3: TGTGCCAGTAGTCCCGGGACAGGGGGTTACGAGCAGTACTTC.

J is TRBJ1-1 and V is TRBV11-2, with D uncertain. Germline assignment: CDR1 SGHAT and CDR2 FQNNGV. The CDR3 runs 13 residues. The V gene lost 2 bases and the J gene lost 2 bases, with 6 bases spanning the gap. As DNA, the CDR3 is TGTGCCAGCAGCTTAAGACAAAACACTGAAGCTTTCTTT. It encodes CASSLRQNTEAFF.

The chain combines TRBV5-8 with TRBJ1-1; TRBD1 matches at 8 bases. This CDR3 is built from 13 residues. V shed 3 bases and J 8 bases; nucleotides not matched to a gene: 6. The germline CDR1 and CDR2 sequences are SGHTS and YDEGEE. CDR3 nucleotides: TGTGCCAGCAGCTCACAGGGGGGTAGGGAAGCTTTCTTT. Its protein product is CASSSQGGREAFF. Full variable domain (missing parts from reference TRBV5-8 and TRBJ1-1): EAGVTQSPTHLIKTRGQQATLRCSPISGHTSVYWYQQALGLGLQFLLWYDEGEERNRGNFPPRFSGRQFPNYSSELNVNALELEDSALYLCASSSQGGREAFFGQGTRLTVV.

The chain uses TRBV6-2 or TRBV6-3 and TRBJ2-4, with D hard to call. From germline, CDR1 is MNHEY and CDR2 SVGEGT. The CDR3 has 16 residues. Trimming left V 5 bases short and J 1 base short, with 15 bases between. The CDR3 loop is CASSLISPMAKNIQYF. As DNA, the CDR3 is TGTGCCAGCAGTCTAATAAGCCCCATGGCCAAAAACATTCAGTACTTC.

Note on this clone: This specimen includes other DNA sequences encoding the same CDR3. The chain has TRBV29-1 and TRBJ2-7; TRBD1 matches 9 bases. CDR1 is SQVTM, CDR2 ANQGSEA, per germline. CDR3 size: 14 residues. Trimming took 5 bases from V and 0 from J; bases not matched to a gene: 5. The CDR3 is CSVTGTGSSYEQYF. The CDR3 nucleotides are TGCAGCGTTACCGGGACAGGGTCCTCCTACGAGCAGTACTTC.

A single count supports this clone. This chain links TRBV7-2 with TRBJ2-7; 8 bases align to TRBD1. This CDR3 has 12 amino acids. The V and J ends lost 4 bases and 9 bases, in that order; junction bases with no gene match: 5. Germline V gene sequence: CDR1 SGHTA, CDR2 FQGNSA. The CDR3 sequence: CASSSDRVSQYF. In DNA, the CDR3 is TGTGCCAGCAGCTCGGACAGGGTTTCGCAGTACTTC.

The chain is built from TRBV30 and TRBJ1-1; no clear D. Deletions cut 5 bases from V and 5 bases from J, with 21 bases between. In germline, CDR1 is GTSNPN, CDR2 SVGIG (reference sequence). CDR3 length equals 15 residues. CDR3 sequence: CAWDRGRAMRTEAFF. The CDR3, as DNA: TGTGCCTGGGACCGAGGGAGGGCGATGAGAACTGAAGCTTTCTTT.

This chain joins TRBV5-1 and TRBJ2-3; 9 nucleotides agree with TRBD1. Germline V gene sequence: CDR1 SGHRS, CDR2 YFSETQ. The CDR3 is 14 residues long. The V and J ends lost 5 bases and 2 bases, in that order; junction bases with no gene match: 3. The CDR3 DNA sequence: TGCGCCAGCAGGCGGACAGGGGTCACAGATACGCAGTATTTT. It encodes CASRRTGVTDTQYF. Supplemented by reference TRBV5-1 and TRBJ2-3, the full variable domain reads KAGVTQTPRYLIKTRGQQVTLSCSPISGHRSVSWYQQTPGQGLQFLFEYFSETQRNKGNFPGRFSGRQFSNSRSEMNVSTLELGDSALYLCASRRTGVTDTQYFGPGTRLTVL.

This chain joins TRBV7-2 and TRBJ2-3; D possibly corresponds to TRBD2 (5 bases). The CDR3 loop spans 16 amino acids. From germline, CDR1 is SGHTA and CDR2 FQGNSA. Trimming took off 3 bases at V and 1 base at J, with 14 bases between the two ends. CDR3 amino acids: CASSFSATPGTDTQYF. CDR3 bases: TGTGCCAGCAGCTTTAGCGCCACACCCGGCACAGATACGCAGTATTTT.

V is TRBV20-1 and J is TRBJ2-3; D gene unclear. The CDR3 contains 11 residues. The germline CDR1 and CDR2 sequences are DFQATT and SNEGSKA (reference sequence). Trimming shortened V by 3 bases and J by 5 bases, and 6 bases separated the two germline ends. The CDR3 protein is CSASSGDTQYF. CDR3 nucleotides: TGCAGTGCTAGCTCCGGAGATACGCAGTATTTT.

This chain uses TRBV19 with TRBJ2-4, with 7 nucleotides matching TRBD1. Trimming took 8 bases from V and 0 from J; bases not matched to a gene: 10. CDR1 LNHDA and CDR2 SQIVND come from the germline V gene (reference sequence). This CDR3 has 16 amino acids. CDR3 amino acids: CASSPRGLEAKNIQYF. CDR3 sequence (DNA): TGTGCCAGTTCGCCAAGGGGGCTCGAAGCCAAAAACATTCAGTACTTC.

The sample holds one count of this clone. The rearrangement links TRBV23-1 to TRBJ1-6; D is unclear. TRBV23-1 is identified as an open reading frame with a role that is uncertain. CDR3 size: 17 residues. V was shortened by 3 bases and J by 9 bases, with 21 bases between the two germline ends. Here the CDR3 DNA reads TGCGCCAGCAGTCAGGGCCCCTACCAACCAACGAGTTCACCCCTCCACTTT. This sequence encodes CASSQGPYQPTSSPLHF.

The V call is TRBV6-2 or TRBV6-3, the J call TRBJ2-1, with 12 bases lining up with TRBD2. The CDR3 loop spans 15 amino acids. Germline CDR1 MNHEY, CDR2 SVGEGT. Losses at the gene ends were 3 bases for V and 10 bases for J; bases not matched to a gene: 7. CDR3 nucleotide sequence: TGTGCCAGCAGTTATGGACTAGCGGGACATCAGGAGCAGTTCTTC. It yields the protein CASSYGLAGHQEQFF.

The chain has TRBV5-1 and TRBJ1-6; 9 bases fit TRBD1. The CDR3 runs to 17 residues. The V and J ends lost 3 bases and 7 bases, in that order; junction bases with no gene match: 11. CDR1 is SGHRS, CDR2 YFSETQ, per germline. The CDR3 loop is CASSSKLLGQGNSPLHF. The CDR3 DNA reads TGCGCCAGCAGCTCGAAACTCCTGGGACAGGGCAATTCACCCCTCCACTTT.

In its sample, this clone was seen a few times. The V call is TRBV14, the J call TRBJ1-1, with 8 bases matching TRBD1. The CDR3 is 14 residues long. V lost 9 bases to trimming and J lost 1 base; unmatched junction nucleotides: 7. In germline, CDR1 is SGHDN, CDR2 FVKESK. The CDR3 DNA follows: TGTGCCAGTCAACCGACAGGGGCGAACACTGAAGCTTTCTTT. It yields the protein CASQPTGANTEAFF.

The chain's CDR3 is CASSRGTGSYNEQFF. The CDR3, as DNA: TGTGCCAGCAGCCGGGGGACAGGGTCCTACAATGAGCAGTTCTTC. The rearrangement uses TRBV5-5 and TRBJ2-1, with 9 bases that match TRBD1. Germline V gene sequence: CDR1 SGHKS, CDR2 YYEKEE (reference sequence). The CDR3 length is 15 residues. V lost 4 bases, J lost 1 base, and 3 bases stayed unmatched.

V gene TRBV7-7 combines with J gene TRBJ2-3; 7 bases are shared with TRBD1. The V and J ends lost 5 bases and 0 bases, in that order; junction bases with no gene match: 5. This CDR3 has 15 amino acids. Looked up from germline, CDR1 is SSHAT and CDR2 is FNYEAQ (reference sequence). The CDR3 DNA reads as TGTGCCAGCAGCACGCACAGGGGTAGCACAGATACGCAGTATTTT. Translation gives CASSTHRGSTDTQYF.

The CDR3 sequence is CASNLGQANTGELFF. In nucleotides, the CDR3 is TGTGCCAGTAATCTGGGACAGGCCAACACCGGGGAGCTGTTTTTT. This chain uses TRBV19 with TRBJ2-2, with 8 nucleotides matching TRBD1. With 7 bases clipped from V and 2 bases from J, the junction kept 6 bases outside the gene matches. The CDR3 has 15 amino acids. CDR1 is LNHDA, CDR2 SQIVND, per germline (reference sequence).

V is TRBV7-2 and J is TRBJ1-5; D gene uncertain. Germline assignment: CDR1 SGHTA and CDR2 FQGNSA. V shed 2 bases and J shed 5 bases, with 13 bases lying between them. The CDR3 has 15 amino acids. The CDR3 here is CASSLRFGSDQPQHF. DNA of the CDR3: TGTGCCAGCAGCTTACGGTTTGGTTCTGATCAGCCCCAGCATTTT. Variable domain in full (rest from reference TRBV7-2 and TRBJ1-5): GAGVSQSPSNKVTEKGKDVELRCDPISGHTALYWYRQSLGQGLEFLIYFQGNSAPDKSGLPSDRFSAERTGGSVSTLTIQRTQQEDSAVYLCASSLRFGSDQPQHFGDGTRLSIL.